The source of this T cell receptor (beta chain) is a study of blood T cell repertoires in COVID-19. As handled by the study authors: Amplification from reference gene primers served as the basis for estimated nucleated cell counts. TCRdb's copy holds only in-frame clones and misses some; the assay was immunoSEQ multiplex PCR. That table supplies the V and J calls and clone size; D and trimming were determined from the DNA. The sample consists of 250,000 to 300,000 clones, 80% to 90% of them appearing once. The study drew participants aged about 18 to 89 years from approximately 25 US areas. Participants were placed into cohorts based on the clinical history they reported. Someone with COVID-19 had been met by exposed participants within 2 weeks before study entry. Germline V gene lookup returns CDR1 LGHDT and CDR2 YNNKEL (reference sequence). The CDR3 sequence is 14 residues long. After removal of 2 bases from V and 8 bases from J, the junction contained 6 bases not matched to a gene.

This clonotype was sampled from a woman aged 50 to 60 who had been exposed to COVID-19. The chain employs TRBV3-1 (or the pseudogene TRBV3-2) and TRBJ1-3; 7 bases are shared with TRBD1. Sequencing was performed on PBMCs or T cells enriched from blood (not recorded which). In DNA form, the CDR3 reads TGTGCCAGCAGCCAAATAGACAGGGTAGACACCATATATTTT. The encoded protein is CASSQIDRVDTIYF.